This TCR beta chain originates from a study of OX40 agonist ivuxolimab in advanced cancers. The protocol was immunoSEQ multiplex PCR, while the TCRdb copy is restricted to in-frame clones and leaves out a portion. The data hold about 18,000 clones, with just over 70% observed a single time. V was cut by 3 bases and J by 6 bases, with 15 bases left in between. Germline assignment: CDR1 MDHEN and CDR2 SYDVKM. The CDR3 is 14 residues long. The sequencing here drew on CD4+ or CD8+ T cells sorted from blood, taken in a trial of the OX40 agonist ivuxolimab. The sequence was collected from an adult with an advanced solid tumor such as melanoma, head and neck, liver or kidney cancer. The chain couples TRBV28 to TRBJ2-7; unclear D gene. This CDR3 is CASSFLDLGSEQYF. CDR3 DNA: TGTGCCAGCAGTTTCCTGGATTTGGGATCCGAGCAGTACTTC.